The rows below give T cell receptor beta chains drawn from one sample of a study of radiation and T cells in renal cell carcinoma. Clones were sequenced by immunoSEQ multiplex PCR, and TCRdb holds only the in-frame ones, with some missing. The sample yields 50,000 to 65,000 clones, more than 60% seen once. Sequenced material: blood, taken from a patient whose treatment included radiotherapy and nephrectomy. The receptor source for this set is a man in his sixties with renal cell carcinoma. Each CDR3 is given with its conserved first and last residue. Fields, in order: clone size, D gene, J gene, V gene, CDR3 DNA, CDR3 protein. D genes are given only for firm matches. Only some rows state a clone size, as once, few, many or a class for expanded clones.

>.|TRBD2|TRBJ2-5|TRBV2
TGTGCCAGCAATAGACTAGCGTTACAAGAGACCCAGTACTTC
CASNRLALQETQYF
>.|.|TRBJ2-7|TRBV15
TGTGCCACCAGCAGCGTGACAGGGGACTACTACGAGCAGTACTTC
CATSSVTGDYYEQYF
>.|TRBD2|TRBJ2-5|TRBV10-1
TGCGCCAGCAGTGAGTCGAGGGCTAGCGGGGTAGAGACCCAGTACTTC
CASSESRASGVETQYF
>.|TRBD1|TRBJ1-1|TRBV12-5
TGTGCTAGTGGCCCCGGACAGGGAAGGTCCACTGAAGCTTTCTTT
CASGPGQGRSTEAFF
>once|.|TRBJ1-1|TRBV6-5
TGTGCCAGCACCCCAAGGGGGGTGAACACTGAAGCTTTCTTT
CASTPRGVNTEAFF
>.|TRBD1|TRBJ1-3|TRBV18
TGTGCCAGCTCACCACCGCAGGGACAGGGAAACACCATATATTTT
CASSPPQGQGNTIYF
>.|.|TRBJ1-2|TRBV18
TGTGCCAGCTCACCCGACAGTTTTGGTAGCTATGGCTACACCTTC
CASSPDSFGSYGYTF
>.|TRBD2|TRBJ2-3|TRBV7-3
TGTGCCAGCAGCCTCCAGCGGGAGCCAGCAGATACGCAGTATTTT
CASSLQREPADTQYF
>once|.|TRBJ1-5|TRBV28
TGTGCCAGCAGTTTAGGGAGTCAGCCCCAGCATTTT
CASSLGSQPQHF
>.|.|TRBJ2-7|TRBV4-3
TGCGCCAGCAGCCAAGGTATGGCCTACGAGCAGTACTTC
CASSQGMAYEQYF
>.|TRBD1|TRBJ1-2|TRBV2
TGTGCCAGCAGCCGGGACAGAGCAAGGAACTATGGCTACACCTTC
CASSRDRARNYGYTF
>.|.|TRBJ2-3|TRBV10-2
TGCGCCAGCAGTGAGTCACACACTCGGTCGCGGGGAAATACGCAGTATTTT
CASSESHTRSRGNTQYF